Below are 22 T cell receptor beta chains sequenced from a single sample in a study of T cells after yellow fever vaccination. MiXCR, applied by TCRdb to the 5' RACE reads, yields one record per CDR3 protein. The sample holds hundreds of thousands of distinct CDR3 sequences, roughly 21% seen once. The specimen was PBMCs, collected 15 days after the yellow fever booster vaccination. These receptors were collected from a young man who received the YFV17D yellow fever vaccine.

V and J are TRBV24-1 and TRBJ2-5; the D gene is possibly TRBD1 (7 bases). The germline gives CDR1 KGHDR, CDR2 SFDVKD. Trimming pared 12 bases from V and 3 bases from J, leaving 16 bases between. The CDR3 loop spans 13 amino acids. CDR3 protein: CACGGGAEETQYF. In DNA form, the CDR3 reads TGTGCCTGTGGAGGGGGCGCCGAAGAGACCCAGTACTTC.

This clonotype was recorded a few times. The chain employs TRBV9 and TRBJ1-1; tentatively, D is TRBD1 (5 bases). Germline V gene lookup returns CDR1 SGDLS and CDR2 YYNGEE. The V and J ends lost 0 bases and 5 bases respectively, with 11 bases between them. The CDR3 consists of 14 residues. The CDR3 sequence is CASSVDTGETEAFF. In nucleotides, the CDR3 is TGTGCCAGCAGCGTAGATACGGGGGAGACTGAAGCTTTCTTT.

The genes are TRBV14 and TRBJ2-1; TRBD1 aligns across 9 bases. V lost 5 bases and J lost 4; bases outside the gene matches: 3. The CDR3 runs to 14 residues. CDR1 and CDR2 from the germline V gene are SGHDN and FVKESK. CDR3 region: CASSGQGRYNEQFF. Here the CDR3 DNA reads TGTGCCAGCAGCGGACAGGGGCGGTACAATGAGCAGTTCTTC.

This clonotype has only a few counts. This chain connects TRBV7-2 to TRBJ2-6, with 12 nucleotides matching TRBD1. The length of the CDR3 is 17 residues. V shed 7 bases and J 2 bases; nucleotides not matched to a gene: 6. Germline V lookup: CDR1 SGHTA, CDR2 FQGNSA. The CDR3 loop is CASKAGQGATGANVLTF. The CDR3 DNA reads as TGTGCCAGCAAAGCGGGACAGGGGGCGACTGGGGCCAACGTCCTGACTTTC.

This clonotype turned up a few times. The chain carries TRBV6-4 and TRBJ2-1; D remains unclear. CDR1 and CDR2 (germline): MRHNA, SNTAGT. The CDR3 is 15 amino acids. Trimming shortened V by 9 bases and J by 0 bases, and 15 bases separated the two germline ends. The CDR3 region has the DNA TGTGCCAGATCGCCTCGGGCGGACTCCTACAATGAGCAGTTCTTC. This translates into CARSPRADSYNEQFF.

A few counts support this clonotype. The rearrangement joins TRBV10-1 to TRBJ2-3, with D uncertain. Germline V gives CDR1 WNHNN, CDR2 SYGVQD (reference sequence). The CDR3 is 13 residues long. The germline V and J ends were trimmed by 3 bases and 2 bases, with 6 bases remaining between them. Written as DNA, the CDR3 is TGCGCCAGCAGTGATGACCCCACAGATACGCAGTATTTT. This gives the protein CASSDDPTDTQYF.

V is TRBV5-5 and J is TRBJ2-2; D is possibly TRBD2 (6 bases). Germline V gene data show CDR1 as SGHKS and CDR2 as YYEKEE (reference sequence). V lost 4 bases, J lost 2 bases, and 15 bases lay in between. The CDR3 runs to 16 residues. The DNA of the CDR3 is TGTGCCAGCAGCCTGGAGGGTGTCCGAAACACCGGGGAGCTGTTTTTT. This sequence encodes CASSLEGVRNTGELFF.

The chain recombines TRBV20-1 with TRBJ2-2; maybe TRBD2 (5 bases). V was pared by 0 bases and J by 8 bases, with 16 bases between. This CDR3 comprises 15 residues. Germline assignment: CDR1 DFQATT and CDR2 SNEGSKA (reference sequence). The CDR3 region has the DNA TGCAGTGCTAGAGATATCGGGGAATCGTCAGGGGAGCTGTTTTTT. It translates to CSARDIGESSGELFF.

There are many counts of this clonotype. This sequence joins TRBV10-3 and TRBJ2-2; D call uncertain. This CDR3 spans 12 amino acids. V shed 10 bases and J shed 0 bases, with 6 bases lying between them. From germline, CDR1 is ENHRY and CDR2 SYGVKD. The CDR3 region has the DNA TGTGCCACCAGCGCGAACACCGGGGAGCTGTTTTTT. This sequence encodes CATSANTGELFF.

The J gene is TRBJ2-1, the V gene TRBV7-9, with D uncertain. V was shortened by 1 base and J by 8 bases, with 12 bases between the two germline ends. The CDR3 is 14 amino acids. Germline CDR1 is SEHNR and CDR2 is FQNEAQ (reference sequence). CDR3 in amino acids: CASSLESLGHEQFF. CDR3 coding DNA: TGTGCCAGCAGCTTAGAGTCGCTCGGTCATGAGCAGTTCTTC.

This clonotype was picked up a small number of times. The chain joins TRBV10-2 to TRBJ2-7, with D perhaps matching TRBD1 (6 bases). The CDR3 sequence is 13 residues long. Germline V gene lookup returns CDR1 WSHSY and CDR2 SAAADI. Trimming pared 7 bases from V and 5 bases from J, leaving 15 bases between. CDR3 DNA: TGCGCCAGCACGGCTGGGGGCCTTGACGAGCAGTACTTC. It specifies CASTAGGLDEQYF.

This clonotype turned up a few times. The gene calls are TRBV30 and TRBJ2-7, with 9 positions matching TRBD2. This CDR3 has 17 residues. Germline V gene sequence: CDR1 GTSNPN, CDR2 SVGIG (reference sequence). V lost 0 bases to trimming and J lost 3 bases; unmatched junction nucleotides: 12. The DNA of the CDR3 is TGTGCCTGGAGTGTGCGGCGGGAGGGCCTCTGGAACTACGAGCAGTACTTC. Its protein product is CAWSVRREGLWNYEQYF.

The rearrangement joins TRBV10-3 to TRBJ2-7; 15 bases line up with TRBD2. The germline CDR1 and CDR2 sequences are ENHRY and SYGVKD. Losses at the gene ends were 10 bases for V and 5 bases for J; bases not matched to a gene: 12. This CDR3 contains 16 residues. CDR3 region: CATNPGLAGGIDEQYF. For the CDR3, the DNA is TGTGCCACCAATCCGGGACTAGCGGGAGGCATCGACGAGCAGTACTTC.

V usage is TRBV3-1 and J usage is TRBJ2-1, with TRBD2 matching over 11 bases. Germline V gene lookup returns CDR1 LGHDT and CDR2 YNNKEL (reference sequence). J lost 3 bases, V lost 11 bases, and 15 bases had no gene match. The CDR3 is made up of 17 amino acids. CDR3 amino acids: CASTQEAGLAGYNEQFF. The CDR3 DNA reads as TGTGCCTCCACCCAAGAGGCAGGACTAGCGGGCTACAATGAGCAGTTCTTC.

This chain connects TRBV7-8 to TRBJ2-1, with D possibly being TRBD1 (5 bases). This CDR3 region has 15 residues. Trimming took off 0 bases at V and 4 bases at J, with 10 bases between the two ends. Looked up from germline, CDR1 is SGHVS and CDR2 is FQNEAQ. CDR3 in amino acids: CASSLAGLRYNEQFF. CDR3 DNA sequence: TGTGCCAGCAGCTTAGCGGGGCTGAGATACAATGAGCAGTTCTTC.

The CDR3 DNA sequence: TGTGCCAGCAGCTTAGATGCTACCTACAATGAGCAGTTCTTC. This translates into CASSLDATYNEQFF. The chain combines TRBV7-2 with TRBJ2-1; D is ambiguous. Germline values: CDR1 SGHTA, CDR2 FQGNSA. This CDR3 comprises 14 residues. The V and J ends lost 1 base and 2 bases respectively, with 6 bases between them. Full variable domain (missing parts from reference TRBV7-2 and TRBJ2-1): GAGVSQSPSNKVTEKGKDVELRCDPISGHTALYWYRQSLGQGLEFLIYFQGNSAPDKSGLPSDRFSAERTGGSVSTLTIQRTQQEDSAVYLCASSLDATYNEQFFGPGTRLTVL.

This clonotype was counted only a few times. V usage is TRBV27 and J usage is TRBJ2-7; D unclear. The CDR3 consists of 11 residues. The germline V and J ends were trimmed by 8 bases and 6 bases, with 11 bases remaining between them. CDR1 and CDR2 (germline): MNHEY, SMNVEV (reference sequence). Here the CDR3 DNA reads TGTGCCAGCTGTAAGGGTGGCGAGCAGTACTTC. The encoded protein is CASCKGGEQYF.

This clonotype was seen only a few times. The chain couples TRBV29-1 to TRBJ2-1; D is ambiguous. Germline CDR1 and CDR2: SQVTM and ANQGSEA. The CDR3 spans 16 residues. V shed 7 bases and J shed 2 bases, with 21 bases lying between them. As DNA, the CDR3 is TGCAGCGCGCTTCCCGAGGTCTCGGTTGCCTACAATGAGCAGTTCTTC. Protein: CSALPEVSVAYNEQFF.

This clonotype appeared a few times. This chain joins TRBV20-1 and TRBJ2-1; 12 positions agree with TRBD2. The V gene's germline CDR1 is DFQATT and CDR2 SNEGSKA (reference sequence). V was pared by 6 bases and J by 1 base, with 4 bases of the junction left unmatched. The CDR3 runs 15 residues. CDR3 sequence (DNA): TGCAGTGCCCCCGGACTAGCGGGGTCCTACAATGAGCAGTTCTTC. Encoded protein: CSAPGLAGSYNEQFF.

The CDR3 reads CASSYRWQETQYF. As DNA, the CDR3 is TGTGCCAGCAGTTATAGGTGGCAAGAGACCCAGTACTTC. V and J are TRBV27 and TRBJ2-5; D not certain. V lost 4 bases, J lost 2 bases, and 8 bases lay in between. The CDR3 runs 13 residues. Germline V gives CDR1 MNHEY, CDR2 SMNVEV (reference sequence).

This clonotype has at least ten counts. The rearrangement links TRBV29-1 to TRBJ2-3; 11 nucleotides match TRBD2. The CDR3 has 17 residues. Looked up from germline, CDR1 is SQVTM and CDR2 is ANQGSEA. V shed 3 bases, J shed 0 bases, and the junction held 8 bases outside the gene matches. CDR3: CSVDLAGGSSSTDTQYF. DNA of the CDR3: TGCAGCGTTGACCTAGCGGGAGGTTCCTCTAGCACAGATACGCAGTATTTT.

There are a few counts of this clonotype. This rearrangement joins TRBV5-1 to TRBJ2-2, with 10 bases aligning to TRBD2. Looked up from germline, CDR1 is SGHRS and CDR2 is YFSETQ. V shed 7 bases, J shed 7 bases, and the junction held 13 bases outside the gene matches. The CDR3 has 16 amino acids. CDR3 sequence reads: CASAKLLAGEIGELFF. The CDR3 nucleotides are TGCGCCAGCGCCAAACTTCTAGCGGGAGAGATCGGGGAGCTGTTTTTT.